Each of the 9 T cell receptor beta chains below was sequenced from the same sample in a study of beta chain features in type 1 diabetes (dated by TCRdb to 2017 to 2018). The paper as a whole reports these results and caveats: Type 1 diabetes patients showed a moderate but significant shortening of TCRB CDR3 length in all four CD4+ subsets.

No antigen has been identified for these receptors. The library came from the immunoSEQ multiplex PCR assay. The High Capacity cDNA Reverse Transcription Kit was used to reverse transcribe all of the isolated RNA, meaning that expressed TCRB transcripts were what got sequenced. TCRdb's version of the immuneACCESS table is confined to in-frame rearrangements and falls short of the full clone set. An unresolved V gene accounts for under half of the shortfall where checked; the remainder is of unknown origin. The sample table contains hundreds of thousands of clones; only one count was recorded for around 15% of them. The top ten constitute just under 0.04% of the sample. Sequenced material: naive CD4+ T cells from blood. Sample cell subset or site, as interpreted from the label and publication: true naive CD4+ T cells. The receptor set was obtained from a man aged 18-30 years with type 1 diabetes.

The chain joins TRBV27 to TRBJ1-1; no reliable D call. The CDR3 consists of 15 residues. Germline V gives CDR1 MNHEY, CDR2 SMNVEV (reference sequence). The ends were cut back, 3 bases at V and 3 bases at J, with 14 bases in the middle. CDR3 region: CASSFTLGGYTEAFF. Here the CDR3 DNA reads TGTGCCAGCAGTTTTACTTTGGGCGGATACACTGAAGCTTTCTTT.

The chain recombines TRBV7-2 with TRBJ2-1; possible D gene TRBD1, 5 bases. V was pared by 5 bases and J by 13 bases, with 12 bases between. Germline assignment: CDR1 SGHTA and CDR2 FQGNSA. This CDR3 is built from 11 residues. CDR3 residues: CASSPRQLQFF. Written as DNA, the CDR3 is TGTGCCAGCAGCCCGCGACAGCTACAGTTCTTC.

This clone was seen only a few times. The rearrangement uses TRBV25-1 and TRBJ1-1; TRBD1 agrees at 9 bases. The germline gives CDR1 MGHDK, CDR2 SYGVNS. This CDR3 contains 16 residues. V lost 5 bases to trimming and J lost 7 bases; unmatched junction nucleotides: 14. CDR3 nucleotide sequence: TGTGCCAGCAGTTCTCGCCCCGGGACAGGGCCGTATGAAGCTTTCTTT. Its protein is CASSSRPGTGPYEAFF.

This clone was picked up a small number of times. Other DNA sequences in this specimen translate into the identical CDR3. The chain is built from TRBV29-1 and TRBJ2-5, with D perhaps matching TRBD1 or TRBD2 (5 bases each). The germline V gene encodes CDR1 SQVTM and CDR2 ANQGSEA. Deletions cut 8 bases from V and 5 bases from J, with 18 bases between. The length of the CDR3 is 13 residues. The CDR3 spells CSTIPGQRETQYF. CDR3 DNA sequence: TGCAGCACCATCCCGGGGCAGCGGGAGACCCAGTACTTC. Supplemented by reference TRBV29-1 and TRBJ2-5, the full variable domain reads SAVISQKPSRDICQRGTSLTIQCQVDSQVTMMFWYRQQPGQSLTLIATANQGSEATYESGFVIDKFPISRPNLTFSTLTVSNMSPEDSSIYLCSTIPGQRETQYFGPGTRLLVL.

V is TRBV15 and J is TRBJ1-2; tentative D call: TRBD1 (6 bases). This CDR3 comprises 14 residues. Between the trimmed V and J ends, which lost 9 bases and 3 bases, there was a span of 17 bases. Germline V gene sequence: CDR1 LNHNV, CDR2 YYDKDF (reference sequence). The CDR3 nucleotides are TGTGCCACATCACAGGGATATAACGACTATGGCTACACCTTC. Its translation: CATSQGYNDYGYTF.

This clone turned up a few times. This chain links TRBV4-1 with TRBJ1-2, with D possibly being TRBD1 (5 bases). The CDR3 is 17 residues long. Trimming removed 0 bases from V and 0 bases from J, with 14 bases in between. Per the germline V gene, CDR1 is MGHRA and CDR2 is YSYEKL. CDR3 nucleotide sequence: TGCGCCAGCAGCCAAGATAGTTGGGACCTTGCTAACTATGGCTACACCTTC. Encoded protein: CASSQDSWDLANYGYTF.

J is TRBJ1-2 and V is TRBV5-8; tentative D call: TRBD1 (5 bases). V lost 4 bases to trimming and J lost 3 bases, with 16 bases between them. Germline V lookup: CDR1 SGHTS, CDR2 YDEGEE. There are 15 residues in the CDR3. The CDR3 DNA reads TGTGCCAGCAGCAGGGACGGCCAGAGCTACTATGGCTACACCTTC. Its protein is CASSRDGQSYYGYTF.

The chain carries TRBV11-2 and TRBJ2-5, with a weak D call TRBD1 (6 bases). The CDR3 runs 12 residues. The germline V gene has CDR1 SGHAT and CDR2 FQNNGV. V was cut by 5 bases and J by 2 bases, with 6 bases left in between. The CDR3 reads CASSRGQETQYF. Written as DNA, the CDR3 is TGTGCCAGCAGCAGGGGGCAAGAGACCCAGTACTTC. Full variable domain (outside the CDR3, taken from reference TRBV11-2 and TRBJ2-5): EAGVAQSPRYKIIEKRQSVAFWCNPISGHATLYWYQQILGQGPKLLIQFQNNGVVDDSQLPKDRFSAERLKGVDSTLKIQPAKLEDSAVYLCASSRGQETQYFGPGTRLLVL.

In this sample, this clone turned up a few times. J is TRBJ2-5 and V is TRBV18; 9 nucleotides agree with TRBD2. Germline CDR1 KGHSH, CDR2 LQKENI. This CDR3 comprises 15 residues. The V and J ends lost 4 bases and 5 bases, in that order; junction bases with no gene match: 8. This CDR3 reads CASSRASGIGETQYF. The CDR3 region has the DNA TGTGCCAGCTCACGGGCTAGCGGGATTGGTGAGACCCAGTACTTC.